Sequencing of this TCR beta chain was carried out in a study of identifying expanded T cells in peripheral blood. Notes on the study in general: Roughly 2-week clone count variance significantly increased as total template count grew.

TCRdb's table, derived via immunoSEQ multiplex PCR, lists solely in-frame clones and lacks some. The table records over 85,000 clones, about 91% of them present only once. The CDR3 has 15 amino acids. CDR1 is KGHSH, CDR2 LQKENI, per germline. V lost 8 bases, J lost 6 bases, and 14 bases stayed unmatched. Notes on this clone: Antigen: not known.

The receptor was derived from a person aged 18 to 70 in good health. This sequence joins TRBV18 and TRBJ2-7, with 9 bases fitting TRBD2. The specimen was blood. The CDR3 region is CASTNSASGVGEQYF. Here the CDR3 DNA reads TGTGCCAGCACCAACTCGGCTAGCGGGGTGGGCGAGCAGTACTTC. Full variable domain (outside the CDR3, taken from reference TRBV18 and TRBJ2-7): NAGVMQNPRHLVRRRGQEARLRCSPMKGHSHVYWYRQLPEEGLKFMVYLQKENIIDESGMPKERFSAEFPKEGPSILRIQQVVRGDSAAYFCASTNSASGVGEQYFGPGTRLTVT.